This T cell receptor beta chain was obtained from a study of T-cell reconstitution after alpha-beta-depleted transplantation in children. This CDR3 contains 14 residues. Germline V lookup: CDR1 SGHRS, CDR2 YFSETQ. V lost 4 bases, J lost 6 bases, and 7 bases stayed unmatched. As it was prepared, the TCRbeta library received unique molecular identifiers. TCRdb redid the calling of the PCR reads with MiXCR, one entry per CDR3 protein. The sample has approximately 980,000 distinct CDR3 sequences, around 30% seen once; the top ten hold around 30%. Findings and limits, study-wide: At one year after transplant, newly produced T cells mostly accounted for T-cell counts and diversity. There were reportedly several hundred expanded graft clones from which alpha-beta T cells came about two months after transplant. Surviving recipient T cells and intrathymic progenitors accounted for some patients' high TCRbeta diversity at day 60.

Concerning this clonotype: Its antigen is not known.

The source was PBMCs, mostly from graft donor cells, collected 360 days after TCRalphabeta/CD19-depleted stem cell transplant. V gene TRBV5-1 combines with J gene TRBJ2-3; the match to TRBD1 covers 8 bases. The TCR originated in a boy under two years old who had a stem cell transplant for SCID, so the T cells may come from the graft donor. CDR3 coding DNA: TGCGCCAGCAGCGTCACAGGGGGGTTGGATACGCAGTATTTT. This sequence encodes CASSVTGGLDTQYF.